This is a list of T cell receptor beta chains from one sample in a study of tumor-infiltrating lymphocytes in primary liver carcinoma. TCRdb redid the calling of the multiplex PCR reads with MiXCR, one entry per CDR3 protein. The sample holds almost 200,000 distinct CDR3 sequences, almost 65% seen once. The sequenced material came from peripheral blood. The origin of the receptors is a woman aged 55-75 years with primary liver carcinoma and hepatitis B virus infection. The CDR3 runs from the conserved cysteine through the conserved F or W. Each record gives: V gene, D gene, J gene, clone size, CDR3 protein, CDR3 DNA. The D gene is left open where the match is weak. The size of a clone is reported for some rows only, either as once, few or many, or as a class for expanded clones.

v_gene: TRBV20-1
d_gene: NA
j_gene: TRBJ1-5
abundance: few
CDR3aa: CSALQGQASNQPQHF
CDR3nt: TGCAGTGCCCTCCAGGGGCAGGCCAGCAATCAGCCCCAGCATTTT

v_gene: TRBV11-2
d_gene: NA
j_gene: TRBJ2-1
abundance: medium-sized
CDR3aa: CASSLGRDYNEQFF
CDR3nt: TGTGCCAGCAGCTTAGGGAGGGACTACAATGAGCAGTTCTTC

v_gene: TRBV28
d_gene: NA
j_gene: TRBJ1-3
abundance: NA
CDR3aa: CASSQGGTGNTIYF
CDR3nt: TGTGCCAGCAGCCAAGGGGGAACTGGAAACACCATATATTTT

v_gene: TRBV5-6
d_gene: NA
j_gene: TRBJ2-1
abundance: NA
CDR3aa: CVSSSNELYNEQFF
CDR3nt: TGTGTCAGCAGCTCCAATGAGTTGTACAATGAGCAGTTCTTC

v_gene: TRBV12-3/TRBV12-4
d_gene: TRBD2
j_gene: TRBJ2-1
abundance: NA
CDR3aa: CACSLRTSVYNEQFF
CDR3nt: TGTGCATGCAGTTTGAGGACTAGCGTCTACAATGAGCAGTTCTTC

v_gene: TRBV6-1
d_gene: NA
j_gene: TRBJ1-2
abundance: NA
CDR3aa: CASRLTYGYTF
CDR3nt: TGTGCCAGCAGACTGACCTATGGCTACACCTTC

v_gene: TRBV28
d_gene: NA
j_gene: TRBJ2-7
abundance: few
CDR3aa: CATRRDTAYEQYF
CDR3nt: TGTGCCACCCGACGGGACACCGCCTACGAGCAGTACTTC

v_gene: TRBV11-2
d_gene: NA
j_gene: TRBJ2-5
abundance: once
CDR3aa: CANNAGETQYF
CDR3nt: TGTGCCAACAACGCAGGAGAGACCCAGTACTTC

v_gene: TRBV11-2
d_gene: NA
j_gene: TRBJ1-1
abundance: NA
CDR3aa: CVSSFTRGGEVFF
CDR3nt: TGTGTCAGCAGCTTCACCAGGGGCGGGGAAGTTTTCTTT

v_gene: TRBV5-5
d_gene: NA
j_gene: TRBJ2-7
abundance: many
CDR3aa: CASSLADGGPYEQYF
CDR3nt: TGTGCCAGCAGCTTGGCGGACGGGGGCCCCTACGAGCAGTACTTC

v_gene: TRBV5-4
d_gene: NA
j_gene: TRBJ1-2
abundance: NA
CDR3aa: CASSGPRIRGYTF
CDR3nt: TGTGCCAGCAGTGGACCGCGGATCAGGGGCTACACCTTC

v_gene: TRBV29-1
d_gene: TRBD2
j_gene: TRBJ2-7
abundance: many
CDR3aa: CSVVVQKTFAGGLNLPYEQYF
CDR3nt: TGCAGCGTTGTAGTACAGAAGACCTTTGCGGGAGGACTAAACCTCCCTTACGAGCAGTACTTC

v_gene: TRBV5-3
d_gene: NA
j_gene: TRBJ2-3
abundance: NA
CDR3aa: CTRSLATKEIPTDTQYF
CDR3nt: TGTACCAGAAGCTTGGCTACCAAAGAAATTCCTACTGATACGCAGTATTTT

v_gene: TRBV20-1
d_gene: TRBD1
j_gene: TRBJ1-1
abundance: NA
CDR3aa: CSAPGQRLWMLEAFF
CDR3nt: TGCAGTGCTCCGGGACAGCGCCTGTGGATGTTGGAAGCTTTCTTT

v_gene: TRBV28
d_gene: NA
j_gene: TRBJ1-3
abundance: once
CDR3aa: CANRRQTGNTIYF
CDR3nt: TGTGCCAACAGGAGACAGACTGGAAATACCATATATTTT